This T cell receptor beta chain was sequenced during a study of beta chain features in type 1 diabetes. Germline V gene lookup returns CDR1 SSHAT and CDR2 FNYEAQ (reference sequence). After removal of 4 bases from V and 6 bases from J, the junction contained 8 bases not matched to a gene. The CDR3 runs to 15 residues. What was sequenced were expressed TCRB transcripts, since all of the isolated RNA had been reverse transcribed. Profiling relied on immunoSEQ multiplex PCR, and the TCRdb table lists in-frame clones only, not all of them. This table has around 300,000 clones, 8% appearing once. The TCR comes from a woman younger than 30 in good health. The V gene is TRBV7-7, the J gene TRBJ2-1, with TRBD1 identical over 8 bases. Sequenced material: central memory CD4+ T cells from blood. CDR3 DNA: TGTGCCAGCAGCTGGGCGGACAGGGAACGCAATGAGCAGTTCTTC. This codes for CASSWADRERNEQFF.